One and the same sample provided the 5 T cell receptor beta chains below, sequenced in a study of blood T cells in healthy people across ages. The second PCR ran roughly 6 to 11 cycles with a sample-barcoded 5' primer and J-beta primers. TCRdb fed the 5' RACE reads into MiXCR, producing one record per CDR3 protein. This table has approximately 900,000 distinct CDR3 sequences, around 29% appearing once. This same sample was also part of a study on T cells of mothers and their children.

The sample comprised blood. The receptors were sampled from a woman aged 40-49 years in good health.

This clonotype was counted ten times or more. Its ends do not fully match the called genes, so a read error is possible. The chain carries TRBV5-1 and TRBJ2-7, with a weak D call TRBD2 (5 bases). This CDR3 spans 14 amino acids. CDR1 and CDR2 from the germline V gene are SGHRS and YFSETQ. The CDR3 region has the DNA TGTGCCAGCAGCCCCCGGGGAGCAACCTACGAGCAGTACTTC. Protein product: CASSPRGATYEQYF.

The rearrangement joins TRBV5-1 to TRBJ2-1, with 10 bases aligning to TRBD2. The V and J ends lost 0 bases and 8 bases, in that order; junction bases with no gene match: 8. Germline V gene data show CDR1 as SGHRS and CDR2 as YFSETQ. The length of the CDR3 is 16 residues. In nucleotides, the CDR3 is TGCGCCAGCAGCTTGGTCGCTAGCGGGGGAATCGATGAGCAGTTCTTC. Residues: CASSLVASGGIDEQFF.

The gene calls are TRBV7-3 and TRBJ2-1; 15 bases fit TRBD2. The CDR3 extends over 16 amino acids. V lost 5 bases and J lost 9; bases outside the gene matches: 8. CDR1 is SGHTA and CDR2 is FQGTGA in the germline V gene. The CDR3 nucleotides read TGTGCCAGCAGCCGAGGGACTAGCGGGGGGCAGGGTGAGCAGTTCTTC. This translates into CASSRGTSGGQGEQFF.

This chain joins TRBV5-1 and TRBJ2-3, with D possibly being TRBD1 (5 bases). Trimming took 6 bases from V and 5 from J, leaving 13 bases between them. This CDR3 contains 13 residues. The V gene's germline CDR1 is SGHRS and CDR2 YFSETQ. CDR3 sequence: CASKPDNQDTQYF. The DNA for the CDR3 is TGCGCCAGCAAGCCGGACAATCAAGATACGCAGTATTTT.

This clonotype was seen repeatedly, ten times or more. The rearrangement links TRBV12-3 or TRBV12-4 to TRBJ1-2; D possibly corresponds to TRBD1 (6 bases). The CDR3 has 16 amino acids. Deletions cut 4 bases from V and 2 bases from J, with 17 bases between. CDR3 region: CASSSPGGARNYGYTF. The DNA for the CDR3 is TGTGCCAGCAGTTCCCCCGGGGGGGCTCGAAACTATGGCTACACCTTC.